The sequence of this T cell receptor beta chain was determined in a study of blood T cell repertoires in COVID-19. Seattle patient enrollment occurred during active infection, with longitudinal follow-up thereafter. TCRdb's table, derived via immunoSEQ multiplex PCR, lists solely in-frame clones and lacks some. The sample has 35,000 to 40,000 clones; 87% are singletons. In germline, CDR1 is SGHAT, CDR2 FQNNGV. The germline V and J ends were trimmed by 5 bases and 3 bases, with 17 bases remaining between them. The CDR3 is 16 amino acids. The clonotype originates from a man aged 55-75 years with COVID-19, enrolled during active disease. The chain is built from TRBV11-2 and TRBJ1-3; D not resolved. The sequencing sample was made of peripheral blood. The CDR3 DNA follows: TGTGCCAGCAGCCGCCCGGGGATTTCGTATGGAAACACCATATATTTT. Translation: CASSRPGISYGNTIYF.